Given below is one TCR beta chain in context. The target antigen is unknown. This record comes from a study of blood T cells in healthy people across ages. Notes on the study in general: Unknown CMV status may confound age-related changes in expanded clones. Older individuals had lower TCR beta diversity per million T cells (the decline was roughly linear).

A second PCR of roughly 7 to 11 cycles used a sample-barcoded 5' primer and a J-beta primer mix. Each cDNA molecule received a tag from a template-switch adaptor that had 12 random nucleotides. Each CDR3 protein is one row after TCRdb ran MiXCR on the 5' RACE reads. The table has 1.5 million or so distinct CDR3 sequences, less than 45% seen once; the top ten hold more than 4%. CDR3 length: 14 residues. What was sequenced was blood. The chain has TRBV21-1 and TRBJ1-6; TRBD1 is the table's D call and was not checked against the DNA. TRBV21-1 is deemed a pseudogene. The receptor's source is a woman under 30 in good health. In DNA form, the CDR3 reads TGTGCCAGCAGCAAAGCGGACAGGGATAAACCCCTCCACTTT. It encodes CASSKADRDKPLHF.